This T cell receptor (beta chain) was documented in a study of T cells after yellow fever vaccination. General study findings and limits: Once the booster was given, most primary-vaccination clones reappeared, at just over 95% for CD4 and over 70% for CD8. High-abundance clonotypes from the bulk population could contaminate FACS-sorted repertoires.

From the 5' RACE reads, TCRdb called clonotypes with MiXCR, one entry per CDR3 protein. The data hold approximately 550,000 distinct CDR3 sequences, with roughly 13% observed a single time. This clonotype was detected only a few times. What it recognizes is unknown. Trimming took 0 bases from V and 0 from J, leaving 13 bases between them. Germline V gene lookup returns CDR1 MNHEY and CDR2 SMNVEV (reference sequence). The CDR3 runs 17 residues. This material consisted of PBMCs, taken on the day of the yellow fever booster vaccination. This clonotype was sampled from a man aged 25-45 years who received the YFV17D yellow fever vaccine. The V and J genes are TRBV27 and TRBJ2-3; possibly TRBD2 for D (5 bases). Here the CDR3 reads CASSLSLVGGSTDTQYF. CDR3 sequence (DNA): TGTGCCAGCAGTTTATCTCTTGTTGGCGGGAGCACAGATACGCAGTATTTT.